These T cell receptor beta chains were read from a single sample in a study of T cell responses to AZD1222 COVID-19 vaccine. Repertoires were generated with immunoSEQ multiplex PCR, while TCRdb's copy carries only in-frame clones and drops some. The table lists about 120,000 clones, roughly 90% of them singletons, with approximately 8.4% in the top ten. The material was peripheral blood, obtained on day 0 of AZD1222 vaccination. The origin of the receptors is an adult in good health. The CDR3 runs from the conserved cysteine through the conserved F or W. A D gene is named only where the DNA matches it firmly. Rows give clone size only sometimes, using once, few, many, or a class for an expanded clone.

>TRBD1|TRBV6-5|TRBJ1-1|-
TGTGCCAGCAGTCACGCCCGGACAGGGAACACTGAAGCTTTCTTT
CASSHARTGNTEAFF
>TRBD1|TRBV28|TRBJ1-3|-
TGTGCCAGCAGTCCAGGGGGCCCGTCCTCTGGAAACACCATATATTTT
CASSPGGPSSGNTIYF
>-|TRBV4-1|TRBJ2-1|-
TGCGCCAGCAGCCAAGAGGGGACGGGTGGCTACAATGAGCAGTTCTTC
CASSQEGTGGYNEQFF
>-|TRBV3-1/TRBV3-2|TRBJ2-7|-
TGTGCCAGCAGCCAAGGGGTCGGGGTGTACGAGCAGTACTTC
CASSQGVGVYEQYF
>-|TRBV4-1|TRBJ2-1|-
TGCGCCAGCAGCCAGGGCCTGTTGGCTCGGAGCTCCTACAATGAGCAGTTCTTC
CASSQGLLARSSYNEQFF
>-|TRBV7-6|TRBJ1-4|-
TGTGCCAGCAGCTTAGGGGCAGCCTTTAATGAAAAACTGTTTTTT
CASSLGAAFNEKLFF
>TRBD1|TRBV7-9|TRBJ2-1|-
TGTGCCAGCAGCTCCCAGTGGACAGGGGTTGACAATGAGCAGTTCTTC
CASSSQWTGVDNEQFF
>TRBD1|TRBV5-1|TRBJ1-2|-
TGCGCCAGCAGGCCCGGGACAGGAACGGTTGGCTACACCTTC
CASRPGTGTVGYTF
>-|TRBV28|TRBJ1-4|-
TGTGCCAGCATCGTCCAAGCTATCAGGGCTAATGAAAAACTGTTTTTT
CASIVQAIRANEKLFF
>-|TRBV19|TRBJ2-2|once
TGTGCCAGTAGTATACAGACTACCGGGGAGCTGTTTTTT
CASSIQTTGELFF
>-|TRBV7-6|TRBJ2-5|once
TGTGCCAGCAGCTTAGCGCGGGCGTACCAAGAGACCCAGTACTTC
CASSLARAYQETQYF
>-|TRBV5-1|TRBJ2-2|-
TGCGCCAGCAGCCCCCAACCCAAGGGAAGCACCGGGGAGCTGTTTTTT
CASSPQPKGSTGELFF
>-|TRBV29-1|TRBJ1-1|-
TGCAGCGTCCGGAGGGGCGGGAGCACTGAAGCTTTCTTT
CSVRRGGSTEAFF
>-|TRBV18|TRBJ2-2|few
TGTGCCAGCTCAACCGCAGGGTTTCTGGCGAAGACCGGGGAGCTGTTTTTT
CASSTAGFLAKTGELFF